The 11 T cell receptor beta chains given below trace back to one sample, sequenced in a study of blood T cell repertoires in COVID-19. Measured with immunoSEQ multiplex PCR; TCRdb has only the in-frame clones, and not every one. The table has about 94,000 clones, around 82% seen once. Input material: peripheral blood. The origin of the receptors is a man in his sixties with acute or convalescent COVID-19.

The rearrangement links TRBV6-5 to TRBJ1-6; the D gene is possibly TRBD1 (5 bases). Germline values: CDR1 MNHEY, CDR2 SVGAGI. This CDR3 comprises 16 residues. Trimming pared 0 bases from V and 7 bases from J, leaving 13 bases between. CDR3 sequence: CASSYSGLSENSPLHF. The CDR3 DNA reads TGTGCCAGCAGTTACTCGGGACTCAGCGAGAATTCACCCCTCCACTTT.

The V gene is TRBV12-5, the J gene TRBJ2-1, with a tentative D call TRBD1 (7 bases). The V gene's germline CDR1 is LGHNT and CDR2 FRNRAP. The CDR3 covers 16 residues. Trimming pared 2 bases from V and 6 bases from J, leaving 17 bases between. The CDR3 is CASGLQGGSYLNEQFF. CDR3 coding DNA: TGTGCTAGTGGTTTGCAGGGGGGCTCCTACCTCAATGAGCAGTTCTTC.

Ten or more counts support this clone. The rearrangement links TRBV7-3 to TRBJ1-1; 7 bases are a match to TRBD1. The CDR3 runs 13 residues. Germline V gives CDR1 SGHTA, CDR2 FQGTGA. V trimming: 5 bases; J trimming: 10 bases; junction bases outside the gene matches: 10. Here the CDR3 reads CASSTGQAARAFF. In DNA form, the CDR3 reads TGTGCCAGCAGCACCGGACAGGCGGCTAGAGCTTTCTTT.

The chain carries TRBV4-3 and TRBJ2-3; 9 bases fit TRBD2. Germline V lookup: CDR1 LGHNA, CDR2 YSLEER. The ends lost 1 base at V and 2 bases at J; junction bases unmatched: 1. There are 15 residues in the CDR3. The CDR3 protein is CASSQGLADTDTQYF. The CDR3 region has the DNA TGCGCCAGCAGCCAAGGACTAGCGGACACAGATACGCAGTATTTT.

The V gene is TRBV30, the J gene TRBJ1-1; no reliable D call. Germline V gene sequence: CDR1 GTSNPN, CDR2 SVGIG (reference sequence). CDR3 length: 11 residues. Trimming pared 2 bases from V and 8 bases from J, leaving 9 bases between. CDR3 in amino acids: CAWSRESEAFF. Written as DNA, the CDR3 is TGTGCCTGGAGTCGGGAGTCGGAAGCTTTCTTT.

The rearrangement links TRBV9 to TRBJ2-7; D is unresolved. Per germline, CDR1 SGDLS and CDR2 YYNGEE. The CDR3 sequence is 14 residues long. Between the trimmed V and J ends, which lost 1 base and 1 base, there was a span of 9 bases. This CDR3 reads CASSVSAYSYEQYF. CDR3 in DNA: TGTGCCAGCAGCGTAAGTGCCTATTCCTACGAGCAGTACTTC. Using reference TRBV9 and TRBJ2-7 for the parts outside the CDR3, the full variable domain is DSGVTQTPKHLITATGQRVTLRCSPRSGDLSVYWYQQSLDQGLQFLIQYYNGEERAKGNILERFSAQQFPDLHSELNLSSLELGDSALYFCASSVSAYSYEQYFGPGTRLTVT.

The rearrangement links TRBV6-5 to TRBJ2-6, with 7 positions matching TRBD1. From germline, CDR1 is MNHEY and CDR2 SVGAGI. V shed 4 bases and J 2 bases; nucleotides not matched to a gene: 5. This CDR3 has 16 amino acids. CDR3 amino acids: CASSSVTGAGANVLTF. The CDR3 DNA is TGTGCCAGCAGTTCCGTCACAGGGGCTGGGGCCAACGTCCTGACTTTC.

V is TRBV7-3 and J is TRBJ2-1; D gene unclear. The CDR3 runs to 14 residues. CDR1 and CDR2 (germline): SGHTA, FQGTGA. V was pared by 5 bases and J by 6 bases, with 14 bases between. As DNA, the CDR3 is TGTGCCAGCAGCCCATCTTCTGGAGTCAATGAGCAGTTCTTC. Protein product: CASSPSSGVNEQFF. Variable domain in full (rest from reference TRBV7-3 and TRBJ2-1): GAGVSQTPSNKVTEKGKYVELRCDPISGHTALYWYRQSLGQGPEFLIYFQGTGAADDSGLPNDRFFAVRPEGSVSTLKIQRTERGDSAVYLCASSPSSGVNEQFFGPGTRLTVL.

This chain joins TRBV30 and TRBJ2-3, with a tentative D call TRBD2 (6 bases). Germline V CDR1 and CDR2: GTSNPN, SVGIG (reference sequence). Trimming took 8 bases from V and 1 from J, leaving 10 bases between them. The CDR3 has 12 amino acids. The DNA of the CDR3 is TGTGCCAGAGGAGGGGGCACAGATACGCAGTATTTT. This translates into CARGGGTDTQYF.

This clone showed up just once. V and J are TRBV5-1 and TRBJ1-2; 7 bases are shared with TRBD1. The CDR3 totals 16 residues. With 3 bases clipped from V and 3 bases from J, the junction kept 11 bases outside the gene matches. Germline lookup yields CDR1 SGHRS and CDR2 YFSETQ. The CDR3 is CASSYPGQLLHYGYTF. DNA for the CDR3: TGCGCCAGCAGCTACCCGGGACAGTTACTTCACTATGGCTACACCTTC.

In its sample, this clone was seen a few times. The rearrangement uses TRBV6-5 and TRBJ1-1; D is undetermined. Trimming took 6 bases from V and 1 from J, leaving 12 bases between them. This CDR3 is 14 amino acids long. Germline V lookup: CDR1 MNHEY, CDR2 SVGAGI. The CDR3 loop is CASRYTPSNTEAFF. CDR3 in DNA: TGTGCCAGCAGATACACTCCCTCGAACACTGAAGCTTTCTTT.